This T cell receptor beta chain was sequenced for a study of T-cell reconstitution after alpha-beta-depleted transplantation in children. The TCRbeta library was prepared with unique molecular identifiers. TCRdb itself ran the PCR reads through MiXCR, one entry per CDR3 protein. This sample yields around 700,000 distinct CDR3 sequences, of which approximately 14% are seen a single time; around 0.76% belongs to the top ten. This clonotype has at least ten counts. The sequencing used PBMCs, collected before TCRalphabeta/CD19-depleted stem cell transplant. The clonotype comes from a girl aged 2 to 9 with congenital amegakaryocytic thrombocytopenia, due to receive a stem cell transplant.

This CDR3 reads CATSRGGPSAFEKLFF. CDR3 sequence (DNA): TGTGCCACCAGCAGAGGAGGACCGTCGGCATTCGAAAAACTGTTTTTT. The chain couples TRBV15 to TRBJ1-4; D ambiguous. The V gene lost 1 base and the J gene lost 8 bases, with 17 bases spanning the gap. From germline, CDR1 is LNHNV and CDR2 YYDKDF (reference sequence). The CDR3 runs to 16 residues.